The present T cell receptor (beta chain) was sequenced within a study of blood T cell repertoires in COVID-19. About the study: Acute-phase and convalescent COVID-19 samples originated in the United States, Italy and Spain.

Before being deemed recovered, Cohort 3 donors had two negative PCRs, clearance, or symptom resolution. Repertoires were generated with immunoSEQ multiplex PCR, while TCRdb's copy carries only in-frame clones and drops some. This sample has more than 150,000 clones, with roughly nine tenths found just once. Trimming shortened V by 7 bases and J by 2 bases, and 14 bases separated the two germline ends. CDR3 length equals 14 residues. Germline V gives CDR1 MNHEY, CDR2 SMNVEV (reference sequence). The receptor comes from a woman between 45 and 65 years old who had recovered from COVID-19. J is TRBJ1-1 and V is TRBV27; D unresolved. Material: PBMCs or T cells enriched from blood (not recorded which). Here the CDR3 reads CASKTRERNTEAFF. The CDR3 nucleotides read TGTGCCAGCAAAACAAGGGAGAGAAACACTGAAGCTTTCTTT.